A single sample gave rise to the 9 T cell receptor beta chains below, sequenced in a study of blood T cell repertoires in COVID-19. Here immunoSEQ multiplex PCR was the method, and the copy in TCRdb shows in-frame clones only, minus some. The repertoire holds a few hundred thousand clones, with more than 85% as singletons. Sequenced material: PBMCs or T cells enriched from blood (not recorded which). The origin of the receptors is a woman in her forties who had been exposed to COVID-19.

The chain joins TRBV3-1 (or the pseudogene TRBV3-2) to TRBJ2-1; D is perhaps TRBD2 (6 bases). Germline-derived CDR1 and CDR2 are LGHDT and YNNKEL (reference sequence). V shed 4 bases and J shed 5 bases, with 18 bases lying between them. This CDR3 contains 16 residues. The CDR3 coding sequence is TGTGCCAGCAGCCCCTTAGGCGGGATCGCGAACAATGAGCAGTTCTTC. Translation: CASSPLGGIANNEQFF.

The chain employs TRBV19 and TRBJ1-2, with a weak D call TRBD1 (6 bases). Germline assignment: CDR1 LNHDA and CDR2 SQIVND (reference sequence). Trimming stripped 5 bases from V and 2 bases from J, with 15 bases between. CDR3 length: 15 residues. The CDR3 protein is CASSPRQANNYGYTF. For the CDR3, the DNA is TGTGCCAGTAGTCCCCGACAGGCTAACAACTATGGCTACACCTTC.

The chain links TRBV24-1 to TRBJ2-5; TRBD1 aligns across 8 bases. With 4 bases clipped from V and 0 bases from J, the junction kept 6 bases outside the gene matches. The CDR3 is made up of 16 amino acids. From germline, CDR1 is KGHDR and CDR2 SFDVKD. The CDR3 spells CATSDPGTGNQETQYF. The CDR3 nucleotides are TGTGCCACCAGTGACCCAGGGACAGGTAACCAAGAGACCCAGTACTTC.

For the CDR3, the DNA is TGTGCCAGCAGCCGGGACAGGGGTAGCGAGCAGTACTTC. Its protein product is CASSRDRGSEQYF. V usage is TRBV12-3 or TRBV12-4 and J usage is TRBJ2-7, with 10 bases identical to TRBD1. V lost 6 bases to trimming and J lost 6 bases; unmatched junction nucleotides: 5. The CDR3 runs to 13 residues.

This chain joins TRBV7-8 and TRBJ1-2; 7 bases agree with TRBD1. CDR1 and CDR2 (germline): SGHVS, FQNEAQ. The CDR3 has 13 residues. V dropped 5 bases and J dropped 4; count of bases not matched to a gene: 4. The CDR3 DNA follows: TGTGCCAGCAGCGACAGGGTGACCTATGGCTACACCTTC. Residues: CASSDRVTYGYTF.

The chain couples TRBV2 to TRBJ2-1, with 14 nucleotides matching TRBD2. The V segment lost 7 bases and the J segment 10 bases; nucleotides outside the gene matches: 6. The CDR3 consists of 14 residues. The germline V gene has CDR1 SNHLY and CDR2 FYNNEI. The CDR3 loop is CASIGTSGSKEQFF. CDR3 coding DNA: TGTGCCAGCATTGGGACTAGCGGGAGTAAGGAGCAGTTCTTC.

This clone was detected only once. The chain uses TRBV12-3 or TRBV12-4 and TRBJ1-5; D is unresolved. The V and J ends lost 3 bases and 5 bases respectively, with 5 bases between them. The CDR3 spans 12 residues. The CDR3 is CASSFSDQPQHF. DNA for the CDR3: TGTGCCAGCAGTTTCAGTGATCAGCCCCAGCATTTT.

This clone came up once. This sequence joins TRBV18 and TRBJ1-4, with D maybe TRBD1 (6 bases). V gave up 0 bases and J gave up 5 bases, with 10 bases separating them. From germline, CDR1 is KGHSH and CDR2 LQKENI. This CDR3 contains 15 residues. This chain's CDR3 is CASSPPDSYNEKLFF. In nucleotides, the CDR3 is TGTGCCAGCTCACCACCGGACAGCTACAATGAAAAACTGTTTTTT.

The chain uses TRBV15 and TRBJ2-7; no clear D. The germline V gene has CDR1 LNHNV and CDR2 YYDKDF (reference sequence). The CDR3 spans 14 residues. The germline V and J ends were trimmed by 1 base and 5 bases, with 12 bases remaining between them. In DNA, the CDR3 is TGTGCCACCAGCAGAGGCTCAGGTAACCACGAGCAGTACTTC. Encoded protein: CATSRGSGNHEQYF.